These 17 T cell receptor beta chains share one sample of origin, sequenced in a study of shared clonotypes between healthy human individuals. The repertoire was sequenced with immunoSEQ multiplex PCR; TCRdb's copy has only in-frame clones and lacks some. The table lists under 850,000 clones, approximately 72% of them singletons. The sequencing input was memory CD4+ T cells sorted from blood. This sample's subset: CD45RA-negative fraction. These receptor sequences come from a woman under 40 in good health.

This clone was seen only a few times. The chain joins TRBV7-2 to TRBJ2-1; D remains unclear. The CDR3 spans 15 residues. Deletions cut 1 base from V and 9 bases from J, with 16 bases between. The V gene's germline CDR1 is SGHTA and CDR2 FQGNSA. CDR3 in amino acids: CASSLVAVAATEQFF. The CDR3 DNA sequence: TGTGCCAGCAGCTTAGTCGCAGTAGCCGCGACTGAGCAGTTCTTC.

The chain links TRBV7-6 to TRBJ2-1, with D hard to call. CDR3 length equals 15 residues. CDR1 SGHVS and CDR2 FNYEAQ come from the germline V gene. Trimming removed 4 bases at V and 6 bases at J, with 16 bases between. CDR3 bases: TGTGCCAGCAGCTCATACCCCCGGGCCCGCAATGAGCAGTTCTTC. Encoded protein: CASSSYPRARNEQFF.

CDR3 coding DNA: TGTGCCAGCAGTGACTTCGGGGTCAGCACTGAAGCTTTCTTT. This sequence encodes CASSDFGVSTEAFF. The J gene is TRBJ1-1, the V gene TRBV2; D is uncertain. In germline, CDR1 is SNHLY, CDR2 FYNNEI. The CDR3 has 14 amino acids. V was clipped by 3 bases and J by 4 bases, with 12 bases between them.

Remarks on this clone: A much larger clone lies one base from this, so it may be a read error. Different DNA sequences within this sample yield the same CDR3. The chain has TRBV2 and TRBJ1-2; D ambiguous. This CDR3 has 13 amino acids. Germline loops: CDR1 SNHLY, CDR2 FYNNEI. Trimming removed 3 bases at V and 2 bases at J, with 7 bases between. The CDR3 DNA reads TGTGCCAGCAGTGACCGCGGGAACTATGGCTACACCTTC. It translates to CASSDRGNYGYTF.

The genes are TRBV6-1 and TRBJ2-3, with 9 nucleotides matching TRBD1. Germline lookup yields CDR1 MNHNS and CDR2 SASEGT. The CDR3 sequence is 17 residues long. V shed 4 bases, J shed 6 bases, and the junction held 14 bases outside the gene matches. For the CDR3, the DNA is TGTGCCAGCAGTGCCCGTAGGGGACAGGGTATTATCGATACGCAGTATTTT. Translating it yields CASSARRGQGIIDTQYF.

This chain's CDR3 is CASSEAPDFPYEQYF. The CDR3 DNA sequence: TGTGCCAGCAGTGAAGCTCCAGACTTTCCTTACGAGCAGTACTTC. The chain has TRBV2 and TRBJ2-7; D gene ambiguous. Deletions cut 0 bases from V and 4 bases from J, with 13 bases between. This CDR3 spans 15 amino acids. Germline CDR1 is SNHLY and CDR2 is FYNNEI. Combining the CDR3 with reference TRBV2 and TRBJ2-7 gives the whole variable domain EPEVTQTPSHQVTQMGQEVILRCVPISNHLYFYWYRQILGQKVEFLVSFYNNEISEKSEIFDDQFSVERPDGSNFTLKIRSTKLEDSAMYFCASSEAPDFPYEQYFGPGTRLTVT.

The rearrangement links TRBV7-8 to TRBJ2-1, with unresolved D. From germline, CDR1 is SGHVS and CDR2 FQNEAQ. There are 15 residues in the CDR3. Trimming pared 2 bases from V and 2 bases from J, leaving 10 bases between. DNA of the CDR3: TGTGCCAGCAGCTTAACGACGGTCACCTACAATGAGCAGTTCTTC. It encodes CASSLTTVTYNEQFF.

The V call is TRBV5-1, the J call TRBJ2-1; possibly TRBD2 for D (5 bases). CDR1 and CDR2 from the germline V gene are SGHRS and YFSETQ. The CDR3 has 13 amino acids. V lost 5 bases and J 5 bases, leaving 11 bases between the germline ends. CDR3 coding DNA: TGCGCCAGCAGTTGGCTAGCTAACAATGAGCAGTTCTTC. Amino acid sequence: CASSWLANNEQFF. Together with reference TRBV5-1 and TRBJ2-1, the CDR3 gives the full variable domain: KAGVTQTPRYLIKTRGQQVTLSCSPISGHRSVSWYQQTPGQGLQFLFEYFSETQRNKGNFPGRFSGRQFSNSRSEMNVSTLELGDSALYLCASSWLANNEQFFGPGTRLTVL.

CDR3 nucleotides: TGTGCCAGCAGCCCCGGACTAGCGGCTTCCTACGAGCAGTACTTC. This translates into CASSPGLAASYEQYF. The gene calls are TRBV7-2 and TRBJ2-7; the match to TRBD2 covers 10 bases. Trimming cost V 5 bases and J 1 base; bases outside gene matches: 5. The CDR3 sequence is 15 residues long. Germline loops: CDR1 SGHTA, CDR2 FQGNSA.

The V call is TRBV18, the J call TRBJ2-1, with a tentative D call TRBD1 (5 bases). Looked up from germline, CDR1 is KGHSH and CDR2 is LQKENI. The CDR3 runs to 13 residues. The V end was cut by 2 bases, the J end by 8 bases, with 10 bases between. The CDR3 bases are TGTGCCAGCTCACCATCCCAGGGTGATGAGCAGTTCTTC. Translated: CASSPSQGDEQFF.

The CDR3 DNA reads as TGTGCCAGCAGCTTGTCCGGACAGGGTGGTACTGAAGCTTTCTTT. Encoded protein: CASSLSGQGGTEAFF. The gene calls are TRBV7-2 and TRBJ1-1; 8 bases agree with TRBD1. CDR3 size: 15 residues. Germline lookup yields CDR1 SGHTA and CDR2 FQGNSA. The V segment lost 3 bases and the J segment 5 bases; nucleotides outside the gene matches: 8. Full variable domain (remainder filled in from reference TRBV7-2 and TRBJ1-1): GAGVSQSPSNKVTEKGKDVELRCDPISGHTALYWYRQSLGQGLEFLIYFQGNSAPDKSGLPSDRFSAERTGGSVSTLTIQRTQQEDSAVYLCASSLSGQGGTEAFFGQGTRLTVV.

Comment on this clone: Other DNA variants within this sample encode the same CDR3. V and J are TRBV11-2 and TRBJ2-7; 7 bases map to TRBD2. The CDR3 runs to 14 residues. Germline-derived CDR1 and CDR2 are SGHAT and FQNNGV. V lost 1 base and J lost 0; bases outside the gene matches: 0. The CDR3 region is CASSLGLASYEQYF. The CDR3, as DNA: TGTGCCAGCAGCTTAGGACTAGCCTCCTACGAGCAGTACTTC.

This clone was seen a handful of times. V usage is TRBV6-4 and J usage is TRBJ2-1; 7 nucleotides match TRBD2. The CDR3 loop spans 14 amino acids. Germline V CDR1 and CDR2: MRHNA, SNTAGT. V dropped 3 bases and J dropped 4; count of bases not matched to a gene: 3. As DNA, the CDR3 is TGTGCCAGCAGTGATGGCGGGAGTTACAATGAGCAGTTCTTC. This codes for CASSDGGSYNEQFF.

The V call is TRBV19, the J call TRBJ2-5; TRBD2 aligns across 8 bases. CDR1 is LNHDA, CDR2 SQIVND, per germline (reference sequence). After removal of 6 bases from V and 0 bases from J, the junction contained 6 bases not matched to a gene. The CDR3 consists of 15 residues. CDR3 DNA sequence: TGTGCCAGTAGCCGGGCGGGAGGTTACCAAGAGACCCAGTACTTC. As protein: CASSRAGGYQETQYF.

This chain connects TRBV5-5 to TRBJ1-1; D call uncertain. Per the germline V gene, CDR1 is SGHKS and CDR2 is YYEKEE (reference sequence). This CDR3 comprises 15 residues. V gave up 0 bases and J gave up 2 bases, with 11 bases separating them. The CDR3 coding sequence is TGTGCCAGCAGCTTGGTACTGGTCGGAAACACTGAAGCTTTCTTT. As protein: CASSLVLVGNTEAFF.

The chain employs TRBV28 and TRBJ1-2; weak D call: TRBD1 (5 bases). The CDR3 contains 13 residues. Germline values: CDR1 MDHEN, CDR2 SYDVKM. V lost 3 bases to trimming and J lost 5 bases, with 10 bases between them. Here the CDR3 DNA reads TGTGCCAGCAGTTTTAGGCAGGGTTATGGCTACACCTTC. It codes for CASSFRQGYGYTF.

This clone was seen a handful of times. CDR3 protein: CASSLEDGRVYNEQFF. CDR3 coding DNA: TGTGCCAGCAGCTTAGAAGACGGGAGGGTGTACAATGAGCAGTTCTTC. The V gene is TRBV9, the J gene TRBJ2-1; TRBD2 agrees at 8 bases. Germline V gives CDR1 SGDLS, CDR2 YYNGEE. The CDR3 consists of 16 residues. V was pared by 4 bases and J by 4 bases, with 10 bases of the junction left unmatched.